The rows below give T cell receptor beta chains drawn from one sample of a study of cytotoxic CD8 clonotypes in ibrutinib-treated CLL. TCRdb keeps only in-frame clones here, not all; method: immunoSEQ multiplex PCR. The sample lists approximately 120,000 clones, 45% to 65% seen once, with 37% in the top ten. The sequences come from PBMCs, collected after 24 months of ibrutinib treatment. The receptors come from a human donor with chronic lymphocytic leukemia. Both conserved end residues are part of each CDR3.

j_gene	v_gene	CDR3aa
TRBJ1-1	TRBV20-1	CSTGAGAEAFF
TRBJ1-2	TRBV2	CASNLYGYTF
TRBJ2-6	TRBV10-3	CAIAGDGANVLTF
TRBJ1-1	TRBV30	CAWSTGRMNTEAFF
TRBJ1-2	TRBV19	CASSIAGTEVNYGYTF
TRBJ1-2	TRBV5-4	CASSLVSSNYGYTF
TRBJ2-5	TRBV18	CASSPFWGQETQYF
TRBJ2-3	TRBV5-4	CASSFRTPGGDTQYF
TRBJ2-1	TRBV7-9	CASSGGTSSEQFF
TRBJ1-1	TRBV18	CASSWGANTEAFF
TRBJ2-3	TRBV7-3	CASSLRGGGTDTQYF
TRBJ2-7	TRBV30	CAWSTPGQGRSYEQYF
TRBJ2-3	TRBV29-1	CSARMPATDTQYF
TRBJ1-1	TRBV6-5	CASRGDSIEAFF
TRBJ2-5	TRBV14	CASSQVIGQETQYF
TRBJ2-7	TRBV6-6	CASSYSKESTYEQYF
TRBJ2-1	TRBV5-1	CASSSGQPYNEQFF
TRBJ1-3	TRBV30	CAWIGGGQPYF
TRBJ2-1	TRBV7-9	CASSLGSSEQFF
TRBJ2-2	TRBV4-2	CASSRGPNGAGELFF
TRBJ1-1	TRBV5-4	CASSRGIGDTEAFF
TRBJ1-5	TRBV19	CASSSQGPTQPQHF
TRBJ2-4	TRBV7-9	CASSFRTSGEAKNIQYF